A single sample is the source of the 14 T cell receptor beta chains below, sequenced in a study of low-dose radiotherapy and immunotherapy resistance in tumors. The time point: before trial treatment. Covering alpha and beta chains, TRAV- and TRBV-specific primers were used for the first-strand cDNA. The PCR that amplified TCRs ran for approximately 18 cycles, relying on a constant-region primer and a V-primer adapter. MiXCR, applied by TCRdb to the reads, yields one record per CDR3 protein. Found here are about 64,000 distinct CDR3 sequences, about 25% of them singletons; the top ten hold approximately 7%. The sequenced sample was PBMCs, obtained before treatment. All receptors derive from a male donor with rectosigmoid adenocarcinoma.

This clonotype was observed at least ten times. The CDR3 nucleotides read TGCAGCGCCATGGGGGTCTACGAGCAGTACTTC. Translating gives CSAMGVYEQYF. V usage is TRBV29-1 and J usage is TRBJ2-7; the D call may be TRBD1 or TRBD2 (5 bases each). The germline gives CDR1 SQVTM, CDR2 ANQGSEA. This CDR3 has 11 amino acids. Trimming left V 7 bases short and J 3 bases short, with 10 bases between.

This clonotype has just a few counts. Because the CDR3's place on the DNA is in doubt, the DNA is left out and the CDR3 is given as listed by TCRdb. The genes are TRBV23-1 and TRBJ2-2; no check of the table's D call, TRBD1, against the DNA was made. TRBV23-1 is treated as an ORF (open reading frame) with a function not yet certain. Including both end residues, the CDR3 is 16 amino acids long. The CDR3 loop reads CASSKDRGRTPGSCFF.

This clonotype was detected many times. The J gene is TRBJ1-1, the V gene TRBV11-2; D remains unclear. The CDR3 contains 15 residues. V was shortened by 5 bases and J by 0 bases, with 13 bases between the two germline ends. Germline assignment: CDR1 SGHAT and CDR2 FQNNGV. This CDR3 is CASSARPDLNTEAFF. Here the CDR3 DNA reads TGTGCCAGCAGCGCGCGACCGGACTTGAACACTGAAGCTTTCTTT.

Points on this clonotype: Since no conserved phenylalanine or tryptophan closes the CDR3, a read error is the likely cause. The chain's CDR3 is CASSYPSTELKAKTYEQYS. For the CDR3, the DNA is TGTGCCAGCAGTTACCCCTCGACAGAGCTAAAGGCTAAAACCTACGAGCAGTACTCC. The chain is built from TRBV6-2 or TRBV6-3 and TRBJ2-7, with a possible D match to TRBD1 (5 bases). Germline V lookup: CDR1 MNHEY, CDR2 SVGEGT. This CDR3 region has 19 residues. The V and J ends lost 2 bases and 2 bases respectively, with 25 bases between them.

The V and J genes are TRBV14 and TRBJ2-1; 9 bases map to TRBD2. V was pared by 3 bases and J by 3 bases, with 3 bases of the junction left unmatched. CDR3 length equals 15 residues. Looked up from germline, CDR1 is SGHDN and CDR2 is FVKESK. CDR3 residues: CASSQGLAIYNEQFF. The CDR3, as DNA: TGTGCCAGCAGCCAGGGACTAGCTATCTACAATGAGCAGTTCTTC. The full variable domain, with the rest looked up from reference TRBV14 and TRBJ2-1, is EAGVTQFPSHSVIEKGQTVTLRCDPISGHDNLYWYRRVMGKEIKFLLHFVKESKQDESGMPNNRFLAERTGGTYSTLKVQPAELEDSGVYFCASSQGLAIYNEQFFGPGTRLTVL.

This clonotype was seen at least ten times. The chain combines TRBV4-2 with TRBJ2-3; 12 nucleotides match TRBD2. This CDR3 spans 17 amino acids. V lost 2 bases to trimming and J lost 6 bases; unmatched junction nucleotides: 9. The V gene's germline CDR1 is LGHNA and CDR2 YNFKEQ. The chain's CDR3 is CASSQRASGGASDTQYF. The CDR3 DNA follows: TGTGCCAGCAGCCAACGGGCTAGCGGGGGGGCCTCGGATACGCAGTATTTT.

This clonotype occurred many times. The CDR3 DNA reads as TGTGCCAGCAGATCCCCGGGACCCCTCTCCTACGAGCAGTACTTC. Residues: CASRSPGPLSYEQYF. J is TRBJ2-7 and V is TRBV6-5; perhaps D is TRBD1 or TRBD2 (5 bases each). V lost 6 bases and J 0 bases, leaving 15 bases between the germline ends. The CDR3 runs 15 residues. Germline CDR1 MNHEY, CDR2 SVGAGI.

This clonotype showed up many times. This CDR3 reads CASSRTEGGEQYF. CDR3 coding DNA: TGTGCCAGCAGCCGGACGGAGGGAGGCGAGCAGTACTTC. V is TRBV3-1 and J is TRBJ2-7; TRBD2 is a possible D gene (6 bases). V lost 4 bases to trimming and J lost 6 bases, with 13 bases between them. The CDR3 is 13 amino acids. Germline V lookup: CDR1 LGHDT, CDR2 YNNKEL (reference sequence).

This clonotype has ten or more counts. One end of the junction is discordant with germline, which a read error may explain. This chain uses TRBV11-2 with TRBJ2-2; the match to TRBD2 covers 7 bases. The CDR3 is made up of 16 amino acids. Germline V gives CDR1 SGHAT, CDR2 FQNNGV. The DNA for the CDR3 is TGCGCCAGCAGCCCTTTGGGGAGGGCCGAAACCGGGGAGCTGTTTTTT. As protein: CASSPLGRAETGELFF.

For this clonotype: Only one base separates this from a far larger clonotype, so it likely reflects a read error. The genes are TRBV28 and TRBJ2-1; 7 nucleotides match TRBD1. The CDR3 has 13 residues. In germline, CDR1 is MDHEN, CDR2 SYDVKM. Trimming took 6 bases from V and 10 from J; bases not matched to a gene: 9. The CDR3 coding sequence is TGTGCCAGCAGCCCGGGACAGCCCTACGAGCAGTTCTTC. Encoded protein: CASSPGQPYEQFF.

This clonotype has ten or more counts. The CDR3 coding sequence is TGTGCCAGCAGTTTATCAGCCGCTAGCGGGATCGATGAGCAGTTCTTC. The encoded protein is CASSLSAASGIDEQFF. The chain couples TRBV28 to TRBJ2-1, with 9 bases identical to TRBD2. There are 16 residues in the CDR3. V shed 1 base and J 8 bases; nucleotides not matched to a gene: 9. Germline CDR1 MDHEN, CDR2 SYDVKM.

This clonotype was detected ten times or more. The chain employs TRBV5-6 and TRBJ2-1; TRBD2 matches 10 bases. V lost 5 bases to trimming and J lost 5 bases; unmatched junction nucleotides: 13. The CDR3 has 17 amino acids. Germline V CDR1 and CDR2: SGHDT, YYEEEE. The chain's CDR3 is CASRQVIGTSENNEQFF. Written as DNA, the CDR3 is TGTGCCAGCAGACAGGTTATAGGGACTAGCGAGAACAATGAGCAGTTCTTC.

This clonotype was seen repeatedly, ten times or more. The V call is TRBV7-2, the J call TRBJ2-5; 7 bases match TRBD2. CDR1 and CDR2 from the germline V gene are SGHTA and FQGNSA. The V segment lost 5 bases and the J segment 5 bases; nucleotides outside the gene matches: 14. The CDR3 has 16 residues. Here the CDR3 reads CASSPGGAGVGETQYF. The DNA for the CDR3 is TGTGCCAGCAGCCCAGGTGGCGCGGGAGTGGGGGAGACCCAGTACTTC.

This clonotype has at least ten counts. The genes are TRBV28 and TRBJ1-4, with D possibly TRBD1 on 6 matching bases. CDR3 size: 12 residues. Germline CDR1 reads MDHEN; CDR2 reads SYDVKM. Trimming took 6 bases from V and 12 from J, leaving 14 bases between them. The CDR3 protein is CASRIKQGELFF. In nucleotides, the CDR3 is TGTGCCAGCAGGATCAAACAGGGTGAACTGTTTTTT.